Below, 8 T cell receptor beta chains from the same sample are listed, as sequenced in a study of blood T cell repertoires in COVID-19. Profiling relied on immunoSEQ multiplex PCR, and the TCRdb table lists in-frame clones only, not all of them. The data contain about 320,000 clones, 90% of them seen just once; the ten biggest clones take up 2.6%. Sequencing was done on a sample of PBMCs or T cells enriched from blood (not recorded which). The receptor set was obtained from a man aged 55-75 years who had recovered from COVID-19.

The chain joins TRBV4-1 to TRBJ2-4; D unclear. The V end lost 6 bases, the J end lost 5 bases, and 5 bases lay between the germline ends. The CDR3 is 11 amino acids. CDR1 MGHRA and CDR2 YSYEKL come from the germline V gene. CDR3 sequence: CASRAQNIQYF. CDR3 coding DNA: TGCGCCAGCAGGGCCCAAAACATTCAGTACTTC.

The rearrangement uses TRBV5-6 and TRBJ2-5; D is perhaps TRBD2 (6 bases). The CDR3 length is 16 residues. Germline CDR1 and CDR2: SGHDT and YYEEEE. The V end lost 0 bases, the J end lost 4 bases, and 16 bases lay between the germline ends. CDR3 protein: CASSLGGGGVGETQYF. The CDR3 coding sequence is TGTGCCAGCAGCTTGGGGGGTGGCGGGGTAGGAGAGACCCAGTACTTC.

The V gene is TRBV5-5, the J gene TRBJ1-2; 7 bases line up with TRBD1. Germline trimming cut 3 bases from V and 1 base from J; bases unmatched to any gene: 12. Germline V gene data show CDR1 as SGHKS and CDR2 as YYEKEE (reference sequence). The CDR3 consists of 17 residues. The CDR3 spells CASSWRQGEGLNYGYTF. In DNA form, the CDR3 reads TGTGCCAGCAGCTGGCGACAGGGAGAGGGGCTTAACTATGGCTACACCTTC.

The chain links TRBV5-1 to TRBJ1-1, with D maybe TRBD1 (5 bases). Germline CDR1 reads SGHRS; CDR2 reads YFSETQ. The CDR3 is 18 residues long. V dropped 3 bases and J dropped 0 bases, with 21 bases sitting between them. CDR3 protein: CASSSGLTGSKMNTEAFF. The CDR3 coding sequence is TGCGCCAGCAGCTCCGGGCTCACAGGAAGCAAGATGAACACTGAAGCTTTCTTT.

Written as DNA, the CDR3 is TGTGCCAGCAGCTTTCTCCCCCTGGGGGGCCAAGAGACCCAGTACTTC. Translation: CASSFLPLGGQETQYF. V gene TRBV5-8 combines with J gene TRBJ2-5, with D perhaps matching TRBD2 (6 bases). This CDR3 has 16 residues. Trimming left V 2 bases short and J 1 base short, with 15 bases between. Germline lookup yields CDR1 SGHTS and CDR2 YDEGEE.

The chain carries TRBV19 and TRBJ1-5; no reliable D call. The V and J ends lost 5 bases and 4 bases respectively, with 12 bases between them. Germline V CDR1 and CDR2: LNHDA, SQIVND (reference sequence). This CDR3 spans 14 amino acids. The DNA for the CDR3 is TGTGCCAGTAGTCCCCCCAGGAATAATCAGCCCCAGCATTTT. Translated: CASSPPRNNQPQHF.

The chain carries TRBV25-1 and TRBJ2-5; the match to TRBD2 covers 9 bases. V lost 1 base, J lost 3 bases, and 6 bases stayed unmatched. Germline CDR1 is MGHDK and CDR2 is SYGVNS. The CDR3 length is 16 residues. CDR3 region: CASSESLAGVKETQYF. The CDR3 DNA is TGTGCCAGCAGTGAATCCTTAGCGGGAGTAAAAGAGACCCAGTACTTC.

The chain couples TRBV6-4 to TRBJ2-1, with a tentative D call TRBD2 (5 bases). The CDR3 covers 17 residues. The germline V and J ends were trimmed by 6 bases and 0 bases, with 18 bases remaining between them. The V gene's germline CDR1 is MRHNA and CDR2 SNTAGT. CDR3 nucleotides: TGTGCCAGCAGCCCAACCCCGGGATTTTCCTCCTACAATGAGCAGTTCTTC. Protein product: CASSPTPGFSSYNEQFF.